The clone carrying this T cell receptor (beta chain) has only a few counts. Its matching antigen is unknown. The sample is drawn from a study of early T cells in non-severe SARS-CoV-2 infection. Study overall: Sequenced bulk RNA came from whole blood that was unsorted, and chains were unpaired.

Researchers attached unique molecular identifiers to individual cDNA molecules. Each CDR3 protein gets one entry after TCRdb re-called the 5' RACE reads with MiXCR. This sample yields tens of thousands of distinct CDR3 sequences, of which about 10% are seen a single time; under 7% belongs to the top ten. General observations from the study: The study's VDJdb matching favored anti-spike CD8 responses and missed private and CD4 specificities.

This receptor was identified in an adult who was a healthcare worker with PCR-confirmed SARS-CoV-2 infection or an uninfected control (not recorded which). The sequenced sample was whole blood, obtained at baseline.

CDR3 sequence reads: CASRAGTSGTQDEQFF. In DNA, the CDR3 is TGTGCCAGCAGGGCCGGGACTAGCGGGACTCAGGATGAGCAGTTCTTC. The chain links TRBV12-3 or TRBV12-4 to TRBJ2-1, with 13 bases matching TRBD2. The CDR3 covers 16 residues. V trimming: 6 bases; J trimming: 8 bases; junction bases outside the gene matches: 10.